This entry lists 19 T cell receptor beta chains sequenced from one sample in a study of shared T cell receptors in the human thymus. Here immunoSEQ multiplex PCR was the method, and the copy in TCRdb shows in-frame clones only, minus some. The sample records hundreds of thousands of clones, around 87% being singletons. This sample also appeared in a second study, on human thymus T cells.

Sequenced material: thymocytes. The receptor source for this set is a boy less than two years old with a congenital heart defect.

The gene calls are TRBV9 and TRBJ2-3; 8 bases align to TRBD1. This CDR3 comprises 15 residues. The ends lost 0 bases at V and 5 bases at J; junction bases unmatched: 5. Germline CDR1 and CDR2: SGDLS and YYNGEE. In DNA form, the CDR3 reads TGTGCCAGCAGCGTAGGGACAGGGAGTAGAGATACGCAGTATTTT. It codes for CASSVGTGSRDTQYF.

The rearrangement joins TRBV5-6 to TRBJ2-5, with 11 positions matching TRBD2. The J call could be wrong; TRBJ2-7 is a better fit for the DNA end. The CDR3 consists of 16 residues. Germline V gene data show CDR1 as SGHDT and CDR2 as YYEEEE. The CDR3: CASSGTRLAGFYEQYF. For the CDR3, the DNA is TGTGCCAGCAGCGGAACTCGACTAGCGGGATTCTACGAGCAGTACTTC.

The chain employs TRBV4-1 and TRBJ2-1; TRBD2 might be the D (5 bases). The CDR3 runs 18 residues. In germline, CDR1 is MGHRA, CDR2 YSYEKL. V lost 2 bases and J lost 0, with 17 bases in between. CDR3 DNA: TGCGCCAGCAGCCAAAACAGAGGCGGGCAGGACTCCTACAATGAGCAGTTCTTC. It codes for CASSQNRGGQDSYNEQFF.

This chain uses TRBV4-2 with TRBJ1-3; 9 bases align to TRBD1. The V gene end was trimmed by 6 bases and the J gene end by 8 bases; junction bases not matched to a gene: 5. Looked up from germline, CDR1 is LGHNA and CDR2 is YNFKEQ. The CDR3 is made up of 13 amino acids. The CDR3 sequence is CASRAGQGHTIYF. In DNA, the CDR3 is TGTGCCAGCAGGGCGGGACAGGGACACACCATATATTTT.

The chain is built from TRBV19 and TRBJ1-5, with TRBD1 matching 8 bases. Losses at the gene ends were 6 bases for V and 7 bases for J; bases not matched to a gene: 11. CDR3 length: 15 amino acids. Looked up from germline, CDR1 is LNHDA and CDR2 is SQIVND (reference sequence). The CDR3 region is CASRGFRGRRQPQHF. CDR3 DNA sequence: TGTGCCAGTAGGGGGTTCAGGGGGCGTCGACAGCCCCAGCATTTT.

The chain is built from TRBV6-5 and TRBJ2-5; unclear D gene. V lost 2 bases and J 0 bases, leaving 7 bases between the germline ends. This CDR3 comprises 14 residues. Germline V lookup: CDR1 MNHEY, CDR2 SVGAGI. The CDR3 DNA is TGTGCCAGCAGTTACAGACACCACCAAGAGACCCAGTACTTC. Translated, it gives CASSYRHHQETQYF.

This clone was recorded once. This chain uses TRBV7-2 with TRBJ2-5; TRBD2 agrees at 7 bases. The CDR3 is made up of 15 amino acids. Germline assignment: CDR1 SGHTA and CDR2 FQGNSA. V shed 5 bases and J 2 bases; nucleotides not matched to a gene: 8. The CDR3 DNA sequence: TGTGCCAGCAGCCTCAGCGGGGAGGGGCAAGAGACCCAGTACTTC. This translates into CASSLSGEGQETQYF.

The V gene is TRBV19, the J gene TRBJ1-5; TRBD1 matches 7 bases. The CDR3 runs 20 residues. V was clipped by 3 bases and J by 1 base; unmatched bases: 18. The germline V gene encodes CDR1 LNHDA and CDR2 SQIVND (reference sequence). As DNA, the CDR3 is TGTGCCAGTAGTATTGCGATTGAGGGACAGCCGAACATAAGCAATCAGCCCCAGCATTTT. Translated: CASSIAIEGQPNISNQPQHF.

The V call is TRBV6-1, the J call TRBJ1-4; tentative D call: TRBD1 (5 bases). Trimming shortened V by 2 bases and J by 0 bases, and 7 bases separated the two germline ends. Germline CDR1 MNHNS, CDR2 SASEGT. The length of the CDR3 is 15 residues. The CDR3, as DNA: TGTGCCAGCAGTGAAAGGGGTGCAACTAATGAAAAACTGTTTTTT. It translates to CASSERGATNEKLFF.

CDR3 DNA: TGTGCCAGCAGCTCCCCTCTTAATGAAAAACTGTTTTTT. As protein: CASSSPLNEKLFF. The chain recombines TRBV7-9 with TRBJ1-4; D is uncertain. The CDR3 sequence is 13 residues long. Trimming pared 4 bases from V and 4 bases from J, leaving 7 bases between. Germline V lookup: CDR1 SEHNR, CDR2 FQNEAQ (reference sequence).

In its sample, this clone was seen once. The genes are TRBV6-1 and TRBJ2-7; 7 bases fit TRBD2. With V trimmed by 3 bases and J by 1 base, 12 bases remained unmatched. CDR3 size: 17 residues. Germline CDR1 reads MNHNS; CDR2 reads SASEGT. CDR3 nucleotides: TGTGCCAGCAGTGATGATGCCAGGCTAGCGGATTCCTACGAGCAGTACTTC. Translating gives CASSDDARLADSYEQYF.

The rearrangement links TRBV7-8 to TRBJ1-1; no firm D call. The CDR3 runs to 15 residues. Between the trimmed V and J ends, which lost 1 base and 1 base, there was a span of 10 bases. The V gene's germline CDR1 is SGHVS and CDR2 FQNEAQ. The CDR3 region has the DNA TGTGCCAGCAGCTTAGATTTTGCGGGGAACACTGAAGCTTTCTTT. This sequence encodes CASSLDFAGNTEAFF.

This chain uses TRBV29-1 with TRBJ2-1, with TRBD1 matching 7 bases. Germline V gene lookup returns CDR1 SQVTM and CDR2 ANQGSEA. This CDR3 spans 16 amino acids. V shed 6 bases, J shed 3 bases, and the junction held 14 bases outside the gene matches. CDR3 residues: CSVDYKGDSYYNEQFF. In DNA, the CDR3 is TGCAGCGTCGACTACAAAGGGGACAGTTACTACAATGAGCAGTTCTTC.

CDR3 region: CASSSGRDYYGYTF. CDR3 in DNA: TGTGCCAGCAGCTCCGGACGGGACTACTATGGCTACACCTTC. V and J are TRBV5-5 and TRBJ1-2; tentative D call: TRBD1 (5 bases). The V end was cut by 3 bases, the J end by 3 bases, with 12 bases between. The V gene's germline CDR1 is SGHKS and CDR2 YYEKEE (reference sequence). This CDR3 is 14 amino acids long. Full variable domain (outside the CDR3, taken from reference TRBV5-5 and TRBJ1-2): DAGVTQSPTHLIKTRGQQVTLRCSPISGHKSVSWYQQVLGQGPQFIFQYYEKEERGRGNFPDRFSARQFPNYSSELNVNALLLGDSALYLCASSSGRDYYGYTFGSGTRLTVV.

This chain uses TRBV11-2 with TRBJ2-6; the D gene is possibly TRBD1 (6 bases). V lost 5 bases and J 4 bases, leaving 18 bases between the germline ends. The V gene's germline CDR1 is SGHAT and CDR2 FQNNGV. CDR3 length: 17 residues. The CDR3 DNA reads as TGTGCCAGCAGCCCCCGGGTAGGGGGTCTCGGGGCCAACGTCCTGACTTTC. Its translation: CASSPRVGGLGANVLTF. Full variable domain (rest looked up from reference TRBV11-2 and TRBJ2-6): EAGVAQSPRYKIIEKRQSVAFWCNPISGHATLYWYQQILGQGPKLLIQFQNNGVVDDSQLPKDRFSAERLKGVDSTLKIQPAKLEDSAVYLCASSPRVGGLGANVLTFGAGSRLTVL.

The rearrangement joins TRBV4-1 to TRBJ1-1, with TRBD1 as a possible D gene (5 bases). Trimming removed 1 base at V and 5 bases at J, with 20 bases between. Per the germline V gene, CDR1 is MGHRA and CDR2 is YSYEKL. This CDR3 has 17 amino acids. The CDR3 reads CASSQAGTHEGWTEAFF. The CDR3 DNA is TGCGCCAGCAGCCAAGCCGGGACTCACGAGGGATGGACTGAAGCTTTCTTT.

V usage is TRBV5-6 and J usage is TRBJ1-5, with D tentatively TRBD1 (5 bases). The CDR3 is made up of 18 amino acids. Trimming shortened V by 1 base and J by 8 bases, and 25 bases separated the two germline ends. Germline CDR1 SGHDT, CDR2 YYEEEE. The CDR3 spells CASSLTIKMIGGYEPQHF. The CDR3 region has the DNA TGTGCCAGCAGCTTGACAATTAAGATGATCGGGGGTTATGAGCCCCAGCATTTT.

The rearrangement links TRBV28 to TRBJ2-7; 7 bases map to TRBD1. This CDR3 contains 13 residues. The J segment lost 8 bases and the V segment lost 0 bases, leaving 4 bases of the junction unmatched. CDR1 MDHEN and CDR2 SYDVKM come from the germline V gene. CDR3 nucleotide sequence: TGTGCCAGCAGTTTATGCAGACAGGGTCAGCAGTACTTC. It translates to CASSLCRQGQQYF.

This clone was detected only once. Here the CDR3 reads CSVGQGAGELFF. CDR3 in DNA: TGCAGCGTTGGACAGGGAGCCGGGGAGCTGTTTTTT. This chain connects TRBV29-1 to TRBJ2-2; 7 bases agree with TRBD1. Per the germline V gene, CDR1 is SQVTM and CDR2 is ANQGSEA. J was trimmed by 6 bases and V by 4 bases; bases with no gene match: 2. The CDR3 has 12 amino acids.